This T cell receptor beta chain was obtained from a study of early T cells in non-severe SARS-CoV-2 infection. This clonotype was counted many times. Individual cDNA molecules each received unique molecular identifiers attached to them. One entry per CDR3 protein results from TCRdb running MiXCR on the 5' RACE reads. The sample contains about 55,000 distinct CDR3 sequences, around 6.6% of which appear only once. The origin of this receptor is an adult who was a healthcare worker with PCR-confirmed SARS-CoV-2 infection or an uninfected control (not recorded which). The material was whole blood, obtained at baseline.

CDR3 nucleotides: TGCAGTCAAATACAGGGTTCCCACGAGCAGTACTTC. Its translation: CSQIQGSHEQYF. The chain links TRBV29-1 to TRBJ2-7, with a tentative D call TRBD1 (6 bases). The CDR3 has 12 amino acids. Germline values: CDR1 SQVTM, CDR2 ANQGSEA.